The source of this T cell receptor beta chain is a study of post-analysis software for immune sequencing data. Germline V gene data show CDR1 as MDHEN and CDR2 as SYDVKM. This CDR3 spans 16 amino acids. Regarding this clonotype: The antigen is unknown. A read error is possible here, since a much larger clone lies one base away.

Study conclusions and caveats: The five TRBV segments detected at higher frequency in patients than in controls included TRBV5-6, TRBV5-1 and TRBV20-1. Samples from one preparation batch, clustered by F measure, grouped strongly together.

Unique molecular identifiers were present in the TCR beta cDNA libraries. A single record per CDR3 protein comes from TCRdb applying MiXCR to the PCR reads. The data hold 180,000 or so distinct CDR3 sequences, with around 30% observed a single time. The chain links TRBV28 to TRBJ2-3; 8 bases line up with TRBD2. The sequenced material came from blood. The sequence was collected from a girl aged 2-17 years with multiple sclerosis. This CDR3 reads CASGFRRPSGTDTQYF. For the CDR3, the DNA is TGTGCCAGCGGTTTCAGGCGACCTAGCGGGACAGATACGCAGTATTTT.